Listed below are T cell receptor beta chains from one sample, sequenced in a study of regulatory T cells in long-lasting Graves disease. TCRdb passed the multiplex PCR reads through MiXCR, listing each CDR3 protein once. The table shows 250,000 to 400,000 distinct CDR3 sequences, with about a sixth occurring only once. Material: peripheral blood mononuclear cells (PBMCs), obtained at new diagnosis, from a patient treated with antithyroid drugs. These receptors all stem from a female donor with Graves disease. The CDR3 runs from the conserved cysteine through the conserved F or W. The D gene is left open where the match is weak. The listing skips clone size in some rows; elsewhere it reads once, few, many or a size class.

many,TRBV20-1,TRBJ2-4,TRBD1,TGCAGTGCTAGACTGACAGGGAATTCGGCCAAAAACATTCAGTACTTC,CSARLTGNSAKNIQYF
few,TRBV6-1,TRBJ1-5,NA,TGTGCCAGCAGTCCTTCCGATGGTCAGCCCCAGCATTTT,CASSPSDGQPQHF
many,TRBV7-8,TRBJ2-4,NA,TGTGCCAGCAGCTTAAGGGGTCTAGCCAAAAACATTCAGTACTTC,CASSLRGLAKNIQYF
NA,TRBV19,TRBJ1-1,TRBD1,TGTGCCAGTAGTATCGGGACAGAAAACACTGAAGCTTTCTTT,CASSIGTENTEAFF
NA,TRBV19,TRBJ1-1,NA,TGTGCCAGTAGTACACTGGACACCAAGAACACTGAAGCTTTCTTT,CASSTLDTKNTEAFF
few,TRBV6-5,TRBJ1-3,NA,TGTGCCAGCAGTTACGACCGGGGCTACCTATATTTT,CASSYDRGYLYF
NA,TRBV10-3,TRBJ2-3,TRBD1,TGTGCCATCAGCGCCGGGACAGGGGCCCTCACAGATACGCAGTATTTT,CAISAGTGALTDTQYF
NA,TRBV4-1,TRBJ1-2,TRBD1,TGCGCCAGCAGCGCAACCGGGACAGGGGACTATGGCTACACCTTC,CASSATGTGDYGYTF
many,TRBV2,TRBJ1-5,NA,TGTGCCAGCAGTGGCAGGGGTGGGAGTCAGCCCCAGCATTTT,CASSGRGGSQPQHF
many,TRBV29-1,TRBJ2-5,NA,TGCAGCGTTCCGAGTGGGGAGACCCAGTACTTC,CSVPSGETQYF